The 14 T cell receptor beta chains below were found in one sample sequenced in a study of T cell responses to AZD1222 COVID-19 vaccine. Clones were read by immunoSEQ multiplex PCR, and TCRdb kept only the in-frame ones, dropping some. Of over 85,000 clones in the sample, 84% are singletons; the top ten hold over 15%. This sample comprised peripheral blood, obtained on day 0 of AZD1222 vaccination. All receptors derive from an adult in good health.

The rearrangement links TRBV12-3 or TRBV12-4 to TRBJ1-1, with 7 bases fitting TRBD1. Trimming took 6 bases from V and 4 from J; bases not matched to a gene: 5. The length of the CDR3 is 13 residues. The CDR3: CASSLGTVTEAFF. CDR3 nucleotides: TGTGCCAGCAGCCTGGGGACAGTCACTGAAGCTTTCTTT.

This chain links TRBV4-2 with TRBJ2-3; 7 nucleotides line up with TRBD2. CDR3 size: 16 residues. The V and J ends lost 2 bases and 0 bases, in that order; junction bases with no gene match: 5. Per germline, CDR1 LGHNA and CDR2 YNFKEQ. CDR3 sequence (DNA): TGTGCCAGCAGCCAAAGGGCGGGGGTGAGCACAGATACGCAGTATTTT. This encodes CASSQRAGVSTDTQYF.

The chain joins TRBV5-1 to TRBJ1-1, with D uncertain. V was pared by 0 bases and J by 3 bases, with 12 bases between. This CDR3 region has 15 residues. CDR1 is SGHRS, CDR2 YFSETQ, per germline. This chain's CDR3 is CASSLVAGRDTEAFF. CDR3 DNA: TGCGCCAGCAGCTTGGTGGCCGGGAGGGACACTGAAGCTTTCTTT.

This chain uses TRBV5-1 with TRBJ2-5, with D possibly TRBD2 on 7 matching bases. From germline, CDR1 is SGHRS and CDR2 YFSETQ. This CDR3 comprises 16 residues. V was cut by 5 bases and J by 5 bases, with 22 bases left in between. The CDR3 spells CASRLRQGGGLETQYF. CDR3 DNA: TGCGCCAGCAGATTGAGGCAAGGCGGGGGCCTCGAGACCCAGTACTTC. Full variable domain (rest looked up from reference TRBV5-1 and TRBJ2-5): KAGVTQTPRYLIKTRGQQVTLSCSPISGHRSVSWYQQTPGQGLQFLFEYFSETQRNKGNFPGRFSGRQFSNSRSEMNVSTLELGDSALYLCASRLRQGGGLETQYFGPGTRLLVL.

This chain uses TRBV7-2 with TRBJ1-2; possible D gene TRBD1, 6 bases. The CDR3 is made up of 12 amino acids. The V end lost 2 bases, the J end lost 7 bases, and 8 bases lay between the germline ends. From germline, CDR1 is SGHTA and CDR2 FQGNSA. The CDR3 sequence is CASSLMGAGYTF. As DNA, the CDR3 is TGTGCCAGCAGCTTAATGGGGGCTGGCTACACCTTC.

The rearrangement links TRBV7-2 to TRBJ1-2; D is possibly TRBD1 (5 bases). This CDR3 has 13 residues. CDR1 and CDR2 (germline): SGHTA, FQGNSA. The ends were cut back, 3 bases at V and 10 bases at J, with 15 bases in the middle. The CDR3 sequence is CASSFPGTRDYTF. In DNA, the CDR3 is TGTGCCAGCAGCTTTCCGGGGACTAGGGACTACACCTTC.

V and J are TRBV27 and TRBJ1-2, with 7 bases that match TRBD1. V was pared by 6 bases and J by 7 bases, with 8 bases of the junction left unmatched. Germline V lookup: CDR1 MNHEY, CDR2 SMNVEV (reference sequence). The CDR3 runs to 13 residues. The CDR3 spells CASSKRGRGGYTF. The CDR3 bases are TGTGCCAGCAGCAAAAGGGGGCGCGGTGGCTACACCTTC.

The gene calls are TRBV4-2 and TRBJ1-5; D is uncertain. The CDR3 is 14 amino acids. CDR1 and CDR2 (germline): LGHNA, YNFKEQ. V lost 4 bases, J lost 2 bases, and 9 bases lay in between. CDR3 coding DNA: TGTGCCAGCAGCCCTCTGATGGGCAATCAGCCCCAGCATTTT. It is translated as CASSPLMGNQPQHF.

The rearrangement joins TRBV5-1 to TRBJ2-5, with TRBD2 matching over 11 bases. The CDR3 has 16 residues. J gave up 3 bases and V 4 bases, and 8 bases lay outside the gene matches. Germline CDR1 reads SGHRS; CDR2 reads YFSETQ. The CDR3 nucleotides are TGCGCCAGCAGCCTTCTGCCGGGACTAGCGGAAGAGACCCAGTACTTC. This codes for CASSLLPGLAEETQYF.

The chain combines TRBV7-2 with TRBJ2-3, with D perhaps matching TRBD2 (5 bases). The CDR3 extends over 13 amino acids. The V gene lost 2 bases and the J gene lost 5 bases, with 8 bases spanning the gap. Germline V gene data show CDR1 as SGHTA and CDR2 as FQGNSA. DNA of the CDR3: TGTGCCAGCAGCTTAATGGCGGGAGATACGCAGTATTTT. Its translation is CASSLMAGDTQYF.

The chain couples TRBV29-1 to TRBJ2-5; tentatively, D is TRBD1 (6 bases). V was trimmed by 5 bases and J by 5 bases, leaving 15 bases between them. The CDR3 spans 13 residues. The germline V gene has CDR1 SQVTM and CDR2 ANQGSEA. As DNA, the CDR3 is TGCAGCGTTCCCGGGACACCTACGGAGACCCAGTACTTC. Translation: CSVPGTPTETQYF. The full variable domain, with the rest looked up from reference TRBV29-1 and TRBJ2-5, is SAVISQKPSRDICQRGTSLTIQCQVDSQVTMMFWYRQQPGQSLTLIATANQGSEATYESGFVIDKFPISRPNLTFSTLTVSNMSPEDSSIYLCSVPGTPTETQYFGPGTRLLVL.

V usage is TRBV12-3 or TRBV12-4 and J usage is TRBJ1-3, with D possibly matching TRBD1 (5 bases). The CDR3 loop spans 13 amino acids. V shed 6 bases and J shed 5 bases, with 11 bases lying between them. Written as DNA, the CDR3 is TGTGCCAGCAGCTCAGACAGTCGAAACACCATATATTTT. Its translation is CASSSDSRNTIYF.

The chain carries TRBV6-5 and TRBJ1-5; 7 nucleotides line up with TRBD1. V was pared by 7 bases and J by 4 bases, with 7 bases of the junction left unmatched. This CDR3 has 14 amino acids. Germline-derived CDR1 and CDR2 are MNHEY and SVGAGI. The CDR3 here is CASKAGGENQPQHF. The CDR3 nucleotides are TGTGCCAGCAAGGCAGGGGGGGAAAATCAGCCCCAGCATTTT.

The V and J genes are TRBV2 and TRBJ2-7; no clear D. Trimming shortened V by 6 bases and J by 3 bases, and 12 bases separated the two germline ends. The CDR3 totals 13 residues. Germline V gene sequence: CDR1 SNHLY, CDR2 FYNNEI. CDR3 in DNA: TGTGCCAGCAGCGAAACCCAAGGCTACGAGCAGTACTTC. Translation gives CASSETQGYEQYF.